This paragraph covers one T cell receptor (beta chain) sequence. It lacks a known antigen. Base qualities are not recorded, but no much larger clone differs from it by a single base. Whole blood was collected in K2EDTA tubes by collaborating institutions according to the institutions' own protocols. For TCRbeta analysis, collaborators shipped samples as frozen whole blood, isolated PBMCs, or DNA extracted from either of those sample types. TCRbeta CDR3 regions were amplified from genomic DNA using the immunoSEQ Assay, a bias-controlled multiplex PCR. The paper's processing steps were these. Within the assay, amplification of reference gene primers was used to estimate how many nucleated cells each sample contained. To quantify the absolute abundance of each unique TCRbeta CDR3 rearrangement, sequence reads were collapsed and filtered. Productive Simpson clonality was computed per sample as the square root of Simpson's diversity index over productive rearrangements. The table comes from immuneACCESS by way of TCRdb, which keeps in-frame sequences with V and J called. Part of the clones is missing from these tables; in studies checked, under half for an unresolved V gene and the rest for unknown reasons. V, J and clone size reflect that table, while D and trimming were determined from the DNA. The sample yields some 320,000 clones; around 85% were counted once. The top ten clones comprise 7.2% of the sample.

This record comes from a study of blood T cell repertoires in COVID-19 (dated by TCRdb to about 2020). About the full investigation: Samples from collaborators originated in the United States, Italy and Spain and spanned both the acute and convalescent phases of COVID-19. The material from the prospective study consisted of cDNA or gDNA derived from T cells, B-cell-depleted T cells, or PBMCs. The dataset comprised deeply sampled blood TCRbeta repertoires from subjects exposed to, actively infected with, or recovered from COVID-19. The repertoires were made available in a free public database intended to serve as a resource for research on the immune response to SARS-CoV-2. Samples were obtained from the ongoing ImmuneRACE study (first 160 participants) and from about 1,300 subjects provided by 6 global collaborators. A de-identified subject ID, COVID-19 status, age in years and sex were almost always included in the sample metadata. HLA class I and class II types, where available, came from metadata supplied by the sample provider rather than from assay-based typing.

Points the paper makes about the study in general: The amount of clinical and demographic metadata varied by source and participant and was provided uncurated.

Sequenced input: peripheral blood. The clonotype comes from a human donor in a cohort sampled during active COVID-19.

The CDR3 here reads CASSSSVGGGDTQYF. The nucleotide sequence reads as follows: TGCGCCAGCAGTTCCTCAGTGGGCGGGGGGGATACGCAGTATTTT. Recombination connected TRBV5-1 to TRBJ2-3; TRBD2 aligns with 8 central bases. From V the trimming removes 5 bases and from J it removes 6 bases, while the gene matches leave 11 bases of the junction unaccounted for. Its CDR3 holds 15 amino acids, cysteine through phenylalanine. Just CDR3 DNA is preserved here, 45 bases in frame from base 1. Per the germline V gene, SGHRS is the CDR1 and YFSETQ is the CDR2. When the CDR3 is completed using the reference TRBV5-1 and TRBJ2-3 genes on either side, the full variable domain is KAGVTQTPRYLIKTRGQQVTLSCSPISGHRSVSWYQQTPGQGLQFLFEYFSETQRNKGNFPGRFSGRQFSNSRSEMNVSTLELGDSALYLCASSSSVGGGDTQYFGPGTRLTVL.